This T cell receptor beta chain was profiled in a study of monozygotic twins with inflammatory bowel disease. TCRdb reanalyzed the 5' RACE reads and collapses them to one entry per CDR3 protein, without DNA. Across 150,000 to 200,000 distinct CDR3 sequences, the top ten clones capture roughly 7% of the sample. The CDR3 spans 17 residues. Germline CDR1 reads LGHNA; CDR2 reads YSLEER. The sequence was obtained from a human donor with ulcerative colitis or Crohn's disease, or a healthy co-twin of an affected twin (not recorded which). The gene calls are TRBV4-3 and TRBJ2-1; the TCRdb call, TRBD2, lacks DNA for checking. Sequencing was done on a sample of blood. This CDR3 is CASSQQQLTSGSGEQFF.